This T cell receptor beta chain was profiled in a study of T cell responses to AZD1222 COVID-19 vaccine. Produced via immunoSEQ multiplex PCR; TCRdb's table is partial and in-frame only. The sample has approximately 150,000 clones; approximately 90% are singletons. Germline V gene data show CDR1 as SGHTA and CDR2 as FQGNSA. V shed 6 bases and J shed 4 bases, with 16 bases lying between them. The CDR3 is made up of 14 amino acids. General study results and limits: The sample set comprised mostly white British donors with more females, and clonal diversity was possibly underestimated.

Comments on this clone: Its antigen is currently unknown.

Second-dose recipients at about 4 or about 12 weeks were treated as one pooled group. The source was peripheral blood, collected 28 days after the second AZD1222 dose. This sequence was found in an adult who received the AZD1222 COVID-19 vaccine. The rearrangement uses TRBV7-2 and TRBJ2-7; a weak D match, TRBD2 (5 bases). In nucleotides, the CDR3 is TGTGCCAGCAGAAGGACTGAGGACCAGTACGAGCAGTACTTC. Translating it yields CASRRTEDQYEQYF.